What follows are 25 T cell receptor beta chains derived from one specimen sequenced in a study of CD8 T cells in ankylosing spondylitis. Broader study findings: A motif in TCR beta, a set of 8 or 9 highly homologous variants, appeared characteristic of ankylosing spondylitis blood.

TCRdb processed the 5' RACE reads anew with MiXCR; each CDR3 protein has one entry. Counted here are about 800,000 distinct CDR3 sequences, 12% occurring once; the ten biggest clones make up approximately 0.5%. For these receptors, no antigen is known. The sequencing input was blood, either unsorted or a sorted T cell fraction (not recorded which). The receptors were sampled from a male donor with ankylosing spondylitis.

In its sample, this clonotype was seen a few times. The chain links TRBV4-2 to TRBJ2-2; maybe TRBD2 (5 bases). V was cut by 4 bases and J by 0 bases, with 21 bases left in between. This CDR3 contains 19 residues. CDR1 LGHNA and CDR2 YNFKEQ come from the germline V gene. CDR3 DNA: TGTGCCAGCAGCCCACGGCCCGGGGAACTCAATGCGAACACCGGGGAGCTGTTTTTT. This sequence encodes CASSPRPGELNANTGELFF.

This clonotype came up a few times. This chain uses TRBV5-1 with TRBJ1-2, with 11 bases aligning to TRBD1. There are 14 residues in the CDR3. V was clipped by 4 bases and J by 8 bases; unmatched bases: 7. Germline lookup yields CDR1 SGHRS and CDR2 YFSETQ. The CDR3 here is CASSPGQGVGGYTF. The CDR3 DNA sequence: TGCGCCAGCAGCCCGGGACAGGGGGTCGGAGGCTACACCTTC.

A few counts support this clonotype. The chain has TRBV5-1 and TRBJ1-5; the D gene is possibly TRBD1 (6 bases). V was clipped by 2 bases and J by 3 bases, with 12 bases between them. CDR3 size: 15 residues. Germline V gives CDR1 SGHRS, CDR2 YFSETQ. CDR3 coding DNA: TGCGCCAGCAGCTTCGGGGGGGCAGTCAATCAGCCCCAGCATTTT. Protein sequence: CASSFGGAVNQPQHF.

This clonotype showed up just a few times. This chain links TRBV20-1 with TRBJ2-5; D is possibly TRBD1 (5 bases). V lost 6 bases, J lost 5 bases, and 13 bases lay in between. Germline lookup yields CDR1 DFQATT and CDR2 SNEGSKA (reference sequence). The CDR3 runs 12 residues. CDR3 nucleotides: TGCAGTGCAGCAGGGATGAGGGAGACCCAGTACTTC. Translating gives CSAAGMRETQYF.

The table lists this clonotype with a few counts. The V and J genes are TRBV20-1 and TRBJ2-7; D is perhaps TRBD1 or TRBD2 (5 bases each). The germline gives CDR1 DFQATT, CDR2 SNEGSKA (reference sequence). Trimming shortened V by 3 bases and J by 2 bases, and 11 bases separated the two germline ends. CDR3 size: 13 residues. This CDR3 is CSASAGTAYEQYF. For the CDR3, the DNA is TGCAGTGCTAGCGCCGGGACGGCCTACGAGCAGTACTTC.

This chain connects TRBV6-5 to TRBJ2-1, with 9 bases that match TRBD2. This CDR3 comprises 18 residues. The V gene's germline CDR1 is MNHEY and CDR2 SVGAGI. Trimming cost V 0 bases and J 6 bases; bases outside gene matches: 12. The CDR3 coding sequence is TGTGCCAGCAGTTACTCGAGGGCGGGAGGGCCGAAGGTCAATGAGCAGTTCTTC. It specifies CASSYSRAGGPKVNEQFF.

The chain couples TRBV7-3 to TRBJ1-2; weak D call: TRBD1 (5 bases). This CDR3 spans 14 amino acids. The germline V gene has CDR1 SGHTA and CDR2 FQGTGA. Trimming stripped 2 bases from V and 6 bases from J, with 13 bases between. The CDR3 DNA follows: TGTGCCAGCAGCTTAGCAGGGCCGGGACATGGCTACACCTTC. Its protein product is CASSLAGPGHGYTF.

The sample holds a few counts of this clonotype. The CDR3 DNA reads TGTGCCATCAGTGAGCGGTGGACGGGACAGGGTCGAGGCGACGAGCAGTACTTC. This encodes CAISERWTGQGRGDEQYF. The chain links TRBV10-3 to TRBJ2-7; 9 positions match TRBD1. This CDR3 contains 18 residues. Germline V lookup: CDR1 ENHRY, CDR2 SYGVKD. The V gene end was trimmed by 2 bases and the J gene end by 5 bases; junction bases not matched to a gene: 16.

This clonotype was seen many times. V and J are TRBV7-6 and TRBJ2-5; 8 nucleotides line up with TRBD2. CDR1 SGHVS and CDR2 FNYEAQ come from the germline V gene. V dropped 3 bases and J dropped 2; count of bases not matched to a gene: 5. CDR3 size: 15 residues. DNA of the CDR3: TGTGCCAGCAGCTTTTCACCGGGGGGGCAAGAGACCCAGTACTTC. Encoded protein: CASSFSPGGQETQYF.

This clonotype was seen a single time. This rearrangement joins TRBV10-3 to TRBJ1-2, with 8 nucleotides matching TRBD1. In germline, CDR1 is ENHRY, CDR2 SYGVKD. V lost 2 bases to trimming and J lost 3 bases; unmatched junction nucleotides: 5. The CDR3 is made up of 15 amino acids. In DNA form, the CDR3 reads TGTGCCATCAGTGAGAGGGGACAGGACTACTATGGCTACACCTTC. Translation gives CAISERGQDYYGYTF.

In its sample, this clonotype was seen a few times. The rearrangement uses TRBV3-1 and TRBJ2-3; 11 bases map to TRBD2. The V segment lost 5 bases and the J segment 6 bases; nucleotides outside the gene matches: 13. The CDR3 contains 17 residues. In germline, CDR1 is LGHDT, CDR2 YNNKEL (reference sequence). CDR3 residues: CASSSGTSGLRWDTQYF. CDR3 nucleotide sequence: TGTGCCAGCAGCAGCGGGACTAGCGGCCTTCGGTGGGATACGCAGTATTTT.

This clonotype was counted between two and nine times. The chain carries TRBV5-1 and TRBJ2-7; the D is unclear. CDR3 length: 17 residues. V was shortened by 3 bases and J by 0 bases, with 19 bases between the two germline ends. The germline V gene has CDR1 SGHRS and CDR2 YFSETQ. CDR3 coding DNA: TGCGCCAGCAGCTATGGCAGGCCCGGCTTCTTCTCCTACGAGCAGTACTTC. It codes for CASSYGRPGFFSYEQYF.

This clonotype was seen many times. The gene calls are TRBV7-2 and TRBJ2-5; D unclear. Germline V gene data show CDR1 as SGHTA and CDR2 as FQGNSA. V lost 5 bases and J 0 bases, leaving 7 bases between the germline ends. CDR3 size: 13 residues. The CDR3 DNA follows: TGTGCCAGCAGCCTAGAGTACCAAGAGACCCAGTACTTC. This sequence encodes CASSLEYQETQYF. Supplemented by reference TRBV7-2 and TRBJ2-5, the full variable domain reads GAGVSQSPSNKVTEKGKDVELRCDPISGHTALYWYRQSLGQGLEFLIYFQGNSAPDKSGLPSDRFSAERTGGSVSTLTIQRTQQEDSAVYLCASSLEYQETQYFGPGTRLLVL.

This clonotype was picked up a small number of times. The V and J genes are TRBV20-1 and TRBJ2-1, with a tentative D call TRBD1 (6 bases). The V gene's germline CDR1 is DFQATT and CDR2 SNEGSKA (reference sequence). V was clipped by 4 bases and J by 0 bases, with 16 bases between them. The CDR3 has 16 residues. The CDR3 sequence is CSATIYRDGSYNEQFF. In nucleotides, the CDR3 is TGCAGTGCTACTATCTACAGGGACGGCTCCTACAATGAGCAGTTCTTC.

This clonotype was detected a few times. The chain couples TRBV6-5 to TRBJ1-1, with D uncertain. V lost 0 bases, J lost 0 bases, and 8 bases lay in between. This CDR3 contains 15 residues. Germline V lookup: CDR1 MNHEY, CDR2 SVGAGI. This CDR3 reads CASSYSQAVNTEAFF. Here the CDR3 DNA reads TGTGCCAGCAGTTACTCCCAGGCCGTGAACACTGAAGCTTTCTTT.

The V and J genes are TRBV6-1 and TRBJ2-1, with TRBD2 as a possible D gene (6 bases). The germline V gene encodes CDR1 MNHNS and CDR2 SASEGT. With 7 bases removed from V and 10 bases from J, the gap between germline ends came to 17 bases. CDR3 length: 13 amino acids. CDR3 amino acids: CASNTPGGKEQFF. The CDR3 bases are TGTGCCAGCAATACCCCTGGAGGGAAGGAGCAGTTCTTC.

In this sample, this clonotype turned up a few times. The chain joins TRBV18 to TRBJ2-1; D gene ambiguous. V was shortened by 3 bases and J by 2 bases, with 11 bases between the two germline ends. Germline V CDR1 and CDR2: KGHSH, LQKENI. This CDR3 contains 15 residues. The CDR3 coding sequence is TGTGCCAGCTCACCTCCCCGTTTCACCTACAATGAGCAGTTCTTC. Translation: CASSPPRFTYNEQFF.

This clonotype was observed at least ten times. The chain has TRBV29-1 and TRBJ2-3; 8 bases agree with TRBD2. The germline CDR1 and CDR2 sequences are SQVTM and ANQGSEA. This CDR3 is built from 15 residues. The J segment lost 0 bases and the V segment lost 8 bases, leaving 10 bases of the junction unmatched. The CDR3 here is CSLERAGGSTDTQYF. CDR3 coding DNA: TGCAGCCTCGAGAGGGCGGGGGGTAGCACAGATACGCAGTATTTT.

This clonotype was picked up a small number of times. The chain joins TRBV28 to TRBJ1-6; D not certain. V was shortened by 5 bases and J by 7 bases, with 15 bases between the two germline ends. CDR3 length equals 15 residues. Germline values: CDR1 MDHEN, CDR2 SYDVKM. This chain's CDR3 is CASSVPGVGNSPLHF. CDR3 in DNA: TGTGCCAGCAGTGTTCCGGGCGTAGGGAATTCACCCCTCCACTTT. Using reference TRBV28 and TRBJ1-6 for the parts outside the CDR3, the full variable domain is DVKVTQSSRYLVKRTGEKVFLECVQDMDHENMFWYRQDPGLGLRLIYFSYDVKMKEKGDIPEGYSVSREKKERFSLILESASTNQTSMYLCASSVPGVGNSPLHFGNGTRLTVT.

This clonotype was seen more than once but under ten times. V gene TRBV10-3 combines with J gene TRBJ1-5; 8 positions match TRBD1. The trim removed 8 bases at V and 3 bases at J, leaving 6 bases unmatched. CDR1 and CDR2 (germline): ENHRY, SYGVKD. The CDR3 sequence is 14 residues long. The DNA of the CDR3 is TGTGCCATCGGGGGACAGGTGCTCAATCAGCCCCAGCATTTT. Residues: CAIGGQVLNQPQHF.

This clonotype appeared a few times. The CDR3 loop is CSAQGRAGNSYYGYTF. CDR3 nucleotides: TGCAGTGCACAAGGCCGGGCGGGCAACTCTTACTATGGCTACACCTTC. The rearrangement links TRBV20-1 to TRBJ1-2; D unclear. Germline values: CDR1 DFQATT, CDR2 SNEGSKA (reference sequence). V lost 6 bases to trimming and J lost 3 bases, with 23 bases between them. The CDR3 sequence is 16 residues long.

The table lists this clonotype with a few counts. The chain joins TRBV7-2 to TRBJ2-3; 11 bases line up with TRBD2. The germline V gene has CDR1 SGHTA and CDR2 FQGNSA. Trimming took 6 bases from V and 0 from J; bases not matched to a gene: 8. This CDR3 comprises 17 residues. The CDR3 nucleotides read TGTGCCAGCAGGCGAACTAGCGGGGGTGCTAGCACAGATACGCAGTATTTT. It yields the protein CASRRTSGGASTDTQYF.

This clonotype came up a few times. The chain recombines TRBV15 with TRBJ1-1, with a possible D match to TRBD1 (6 bases). The CDR3 totals 15 residues. Trimming took off 2 bases at V and 1 base at J, with 11 bases between the two ends. CDR1 LNHNV and CDR2 YYDKDF come from the germline V gene (reference sequence). The CDR3 reads CATSRSRTANTEAFF. CDR3 DNA: TGTGCCACCAGCAGATCGCGGACAGCGAACACTGAAGCTTTCTTT.

This clonotype was picked up a small number of times. The chain combines TRBV20-1 with TRBJ1-4, with TRBD1 matching 7 bases. The germline V gene encodes CDR1 DFQATT and CDR2 SNEGSKA (reference sequence). CDR3 length: 15 residues. V shed 6 bases and J 0 bases; nucleotides not matched to a gene: 7. The CDR3 spells CSAGQDPSTNEKLFF. In nucleotides, the CDR3 is TGCAGTGCCGGACAGGACCCCTCAACTAATGAAAAACTGTTTTTT.

The V gene is TRBV4-3, the J gene TRBJ1-3, with TRBD1 matching 7 bases. The CDR3 has 16 amino acids. With V trimmed by 0 bases and J by 1 base, 3 bases remained unmatched. The germline gives CDR1 LGHNA, CDR2 YSLEER. The CDR3: CASSQEPTGSGNTIYF. Written as DNA, the CDR3 is TGCGCCAGCAGCCAAGAGCCGACAGGGTCTGGAAACACCATATATTTT.